Given below is one TCR beta chain in context. Patients in Seattle were enrolled during active infection, then followed longitudinally. The data were taken from a study of blood T cell repertoires in COVID-19. About the research overall: Material from acute and convalescent COVID-19 was sourced from the United States, Italy and Spain. PBMCs, B-cell-depleted T cells, or T cells were the source of the cDNA or gDNA that made up the material.

Original methodology: Cell counts per sample came from amplifying reference gene primers. TCRdb's copy holds only in-frame clones and misses some; the assay was immunoSEQ multiplex PCR. That table is the source of V, J and clone size, and D and trimming were worked out from the DNA. The table records approximately 330,000 clones, 87% of them present only once. The sample taken for sequencing was peripheral blood. This clonotype originated in a man aged 25 to 40 with COVID-19, enrolled during active disease.

CDR3 amino acids: CSVDRTGAYGYTF. The CDR3 DNA sequence: TGCAGCGTGGATAGGACAGGGGCCTATGGCTACACCTTC. V gene TRBV29-1 combines with J gene TRBJ1-2; the match to TRBD1 covers 9 bases. The CDR3 extends over 13 amino acids. The V gene's germline CDR1 is SQVTM and CDR2 ANQGSEA. J lost 4 bases, V lost 6 bases, and 6 bases had no gene match.